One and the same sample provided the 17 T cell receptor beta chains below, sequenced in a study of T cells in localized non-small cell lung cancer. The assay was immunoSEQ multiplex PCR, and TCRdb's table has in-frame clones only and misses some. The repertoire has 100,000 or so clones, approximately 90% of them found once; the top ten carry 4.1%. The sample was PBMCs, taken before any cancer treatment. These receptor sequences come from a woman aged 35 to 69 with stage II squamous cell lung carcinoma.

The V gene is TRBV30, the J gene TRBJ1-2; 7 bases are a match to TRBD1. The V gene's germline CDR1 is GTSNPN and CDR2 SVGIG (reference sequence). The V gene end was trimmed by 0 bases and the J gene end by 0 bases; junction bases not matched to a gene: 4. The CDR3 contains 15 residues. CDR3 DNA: TGTGCCTGGAGTGTGGGACAGATATCTAACTATGGCTACACCTTC. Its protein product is CAWSVGQISNYGYTF.

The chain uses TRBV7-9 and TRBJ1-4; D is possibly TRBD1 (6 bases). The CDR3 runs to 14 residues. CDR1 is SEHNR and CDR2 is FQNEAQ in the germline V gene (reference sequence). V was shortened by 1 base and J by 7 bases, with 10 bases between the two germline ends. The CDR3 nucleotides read TGTGCCAGCAGCTTAGGGACGACAGGTGAAAAACTGTTTTTT. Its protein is CASSLGTTGEKLFF.

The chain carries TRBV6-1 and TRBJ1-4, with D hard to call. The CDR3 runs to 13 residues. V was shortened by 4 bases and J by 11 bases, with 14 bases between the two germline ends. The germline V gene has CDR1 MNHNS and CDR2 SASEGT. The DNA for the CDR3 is TGTGCCAGCAGTGCAACTACGATGGGGAAACTGTTTTTT. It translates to CASSATTMGKLFF.

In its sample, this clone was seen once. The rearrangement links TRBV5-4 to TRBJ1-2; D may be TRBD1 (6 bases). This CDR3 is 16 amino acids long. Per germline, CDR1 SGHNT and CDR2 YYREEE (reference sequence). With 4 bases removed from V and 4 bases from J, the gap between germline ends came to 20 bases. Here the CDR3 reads CASSPEGGSRVYGYTF. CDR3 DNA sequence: TGTGCCAGCAGCCCGGAGGGGGGATCAAGGGTCTATGGCTACACCTTC.

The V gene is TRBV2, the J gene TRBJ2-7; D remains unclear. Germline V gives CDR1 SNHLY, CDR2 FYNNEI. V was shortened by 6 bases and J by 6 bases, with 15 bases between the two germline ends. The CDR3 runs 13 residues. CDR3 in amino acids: CASSQERVSEQYF. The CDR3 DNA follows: TGTGCCAGCAGCCAGGAGCGAGTCTCCGAGCAGTACTTC.

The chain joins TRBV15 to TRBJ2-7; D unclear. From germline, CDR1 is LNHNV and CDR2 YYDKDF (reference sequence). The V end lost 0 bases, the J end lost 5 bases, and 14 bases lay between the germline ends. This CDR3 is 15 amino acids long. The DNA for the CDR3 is TGTGCCACCAGCAGAGATTGGCTCCCCAGCGACGAGCAGTACTTC. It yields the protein CATSRDWLPSDEQYF.

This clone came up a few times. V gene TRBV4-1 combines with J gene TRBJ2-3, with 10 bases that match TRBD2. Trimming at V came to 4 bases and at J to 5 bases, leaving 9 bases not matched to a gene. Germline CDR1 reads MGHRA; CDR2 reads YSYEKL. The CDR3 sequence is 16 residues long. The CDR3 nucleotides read TGCGCCAGCAGCCGCGAACTAGCGGGACCTGGAGATACGCAGTATTTT. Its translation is CASSRELAGPGDTQYF.

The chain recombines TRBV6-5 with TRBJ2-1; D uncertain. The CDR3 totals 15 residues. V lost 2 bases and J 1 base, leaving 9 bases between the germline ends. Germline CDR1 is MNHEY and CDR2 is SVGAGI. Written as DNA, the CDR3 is TGTGCCAGCAGTTACAGTGGTGGATCCTACAATGAGCAGTTCTTC. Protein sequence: CASSYSGGSYNEQFF.

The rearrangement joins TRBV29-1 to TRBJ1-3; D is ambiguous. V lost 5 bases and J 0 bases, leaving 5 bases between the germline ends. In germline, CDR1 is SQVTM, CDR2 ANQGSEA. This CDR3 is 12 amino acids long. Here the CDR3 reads CSVWYSGNTIYF. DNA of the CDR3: TGCAGCGTTTGGTACTCTGGAAACACCATATATTTT. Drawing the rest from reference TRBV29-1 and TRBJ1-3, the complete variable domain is SAVISQKPSRDICQRGTSLTIQCQVDSQVTMMFWYRQQPGQSLTLIATANQGSEATYESGFVIDKFPISRPNLTFSTLTVSNMSPEDSSIYLCSVWYSGNTIYFGEGSWLTVV.

CDR3 amino acids: CASSPPGTEKLFF. CDR3 nucleotide sequence: TGTGCCAGCTCACCACCTGGGACGGAAAAACTGTTTTTT. This rearrangement joins TRBV18 to TRBJ1-4; weak D call: TRBD1 (5 bases). The CDR3 is 13 amino acids. The V and J ends lost 0 bases and 8 bases respectively, with 7 bases between them. Per germline, CDR1 KGHSH and CDR2 LQKENI.

CDR3 protein: CASSPGQGRNEKLFF. The CDR3 DNA reads as TGTGCCAGCTCACCAGGACAGGGGCGTAATGAAAAACTGTTTTTT. This chain links TRBV18 with TRBJ1-4, with 9 positions matching TRBD1. The CDR3 has 15 amino acids. J was trimmed by 4 bases and V by 2 bases; bases with no gene match: 2. Germline loops: CDR1 KGHSH, CDR2 LQKENI.

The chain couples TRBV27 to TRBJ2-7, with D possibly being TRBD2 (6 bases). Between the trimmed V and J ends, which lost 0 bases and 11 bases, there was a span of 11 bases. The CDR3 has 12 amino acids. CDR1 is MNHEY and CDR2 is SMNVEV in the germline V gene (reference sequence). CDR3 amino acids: CASSLSWGEKYF. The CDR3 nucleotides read TGTGCCAGCAGTTTATCGTGGGGGGAGAAGTACTTC.

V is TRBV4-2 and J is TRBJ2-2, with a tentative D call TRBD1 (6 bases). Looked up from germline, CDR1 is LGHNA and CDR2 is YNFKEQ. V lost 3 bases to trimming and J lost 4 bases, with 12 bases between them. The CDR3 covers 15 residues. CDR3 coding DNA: TGTGCCAGCAGCCACGACAGGTCCGGCACCGGGGAGCTGTTTTTT. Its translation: CASSHDRSGTGELFF.

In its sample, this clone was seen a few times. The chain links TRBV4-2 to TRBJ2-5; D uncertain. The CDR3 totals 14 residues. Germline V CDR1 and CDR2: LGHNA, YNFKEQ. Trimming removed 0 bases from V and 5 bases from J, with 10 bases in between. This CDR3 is CASSQDWGGETQYF. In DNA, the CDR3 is TGTGCCAGCAGCCAAGATTGGGGTGGGGAGACCCAGTACTTC.

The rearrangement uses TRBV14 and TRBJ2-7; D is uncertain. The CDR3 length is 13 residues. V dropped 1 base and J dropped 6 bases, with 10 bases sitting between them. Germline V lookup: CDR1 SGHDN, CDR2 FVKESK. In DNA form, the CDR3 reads TGTGCCAGCAGCCAAGCAAAGATGGCCGAGCAGTACTTC. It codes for CASSQAKMAEQYF. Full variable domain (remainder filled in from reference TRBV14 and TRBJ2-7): EAGVTQFPSHSVIEKGQTVTLRCDPISGHDNLYWYRRVMGKEIKFLLHFVKESKQDESGMPNNRFLAERTGGTYSTLKVQPAELEDSGVYFCASSQAKMAEQYFGPGTRLTVT.

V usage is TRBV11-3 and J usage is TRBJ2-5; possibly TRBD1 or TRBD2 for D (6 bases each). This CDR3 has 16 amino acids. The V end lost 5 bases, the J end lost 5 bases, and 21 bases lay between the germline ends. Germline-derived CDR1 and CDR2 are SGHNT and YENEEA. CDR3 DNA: TGTGCCAGCAGCGCTCGAGAGGGGGGAGTTGGTGAGACCCAGTACTTC. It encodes CASSAREGGVGETQYF.

CDR3: CASSLTNWDNTEAFF. The CDR3 nucleotides read TGCGCCAGCAGCTTAACTAATTGGGACAACACTGAAGCTTTCTTT. The V call is TRBV5-1, the J call TRBJ1-1; TRBD1 is a possible D gene (5 bases). CDR1 and CDR2 (germline): SGHRS, YFSETQ. This CDR3 is built from 15 residues. V lost 2 bases and J 2 bases, leaving 13 bases between the germline ends.